The 21 T cell receptor beta chains presented below share a single source sample, sequenced in a study of blood T cell repertoires in COVID-19. Some clones are missing from TCRdb's copy, which holds only in-frame ones; the method was immunoSEQ multiplex PCR. The sample shows 270,000 or so clones, more than 85% of them seen only once. The source material was peripheral blood. The receptor source for this set is a middle-aged man with acute or convalescent COVID-19.

This clone was picked up a small number of times. The chain carries TRBV27 and TRBJ1-1; perhaps TRBD1 as D (6 bases). The CDR3 totals 17 residues. The V gene's germline CDR1 is MNHEY and CDR2 SMNVEV (reference sequence). V was clipped by 6 bases and J by 3 bases, with 23 bases between them. In DNA, the CDR3 is TGTGCCAGCAGCCCTGACCCTTGGGGGGGCGAAGACACTGAAGCTTTCTTT. Protein product: CASSPDPWGGEDTEAFF.

V gene TRBV5-1 combines with J gene TRBJ1-1; D not resolved. CDR1 is SGHRS, CDR2 YFSETQ, per germline. The CDR3 is 16 residues long. V gave up 1 base and J gave up 4 bases, with 17 bases separating them. The CDR3 DNA is TGCGCCAGCAGCTTGATGACCGGGGATTTAGGCACTGAAGCTTTCTTT. Translation gives CASSLMTGDLGTEAFF.

The chain carries TRBV7-2 and TRBJ1-5, with unresolved D. V was cut by 3 bases and J by 7 bases, with 10 bases left in between. Germline V CDR1 and CDR2: SGHTA, FQGNSA. CDR3 size: 13 residues. This CDR3 reads CASSFRAGQPQHF. In DNA, the CDR3 is TGTGCCAGCAGCTTTAGGGCGGGGCAGCCCCAGCATTTT.

The genes are TRBV28 and TRBJ2-7; D might be TRBD1 (5 bases). The CDR3 length is 14 residues. Trimming shortened V by 2 bases and J by 1 base, and 9 bases separated the two germline ends. Germline V gene sequence: CDR1 MDHEN, CDR2 SYDVKM. The CDR3 DNA follows: TGTGCCAGCAGTTTAGCCCAGGGATCCTACGAGCAGTACTTC. It yields the protein CASSLAQGSYEQYF.

The chain carries TRBV11-2 and TRBJ2-3; weak D call: TRBD1 (6 bases). Germline V gives CDR1 SGHAT, CDR2 FQNNGV. The CDR3 has 16 amino acids. V gave up 1 base and J gave up 4 bases, with 15 bases separating them. DNA of the CDR3: TGTGCCAGCAGCTTAGTCGTTGGGACAACGTCAGATACGCAGTATTTT. As protein: CASSLVVGTTSDTQYF.

This clone came up a few times. The chain couples TRBV9 to TRBJ2-3; D remains unclear. The CDR3 consists of 14 residues. The germline V and J ends were trimmed by 0 bases and 7 bases, with 12 bases remaining between them. Per germline, CDR1 SGDLS and CDR2 YYNGEE. CDR3 residues: CASSVGHGPNTQYF. CDR3 DNA sequence: TGTGCCAGCAGCGTAGGTCATGGGCCCAATACGCAGTATTTT. Supplemented by reference TRBV9 and TRBJ2-3, the full variable domain reads DSGVTQTPKHLITATGQRVTLRCSPRSGDLSVYWYQQSLDQGLQFLIQYYNGEERAKGNILERFSAQQFPDLHSELNLSSLELGDSALYFCASSVGHGPNTQYFGPGTRLTVL.

This CDR3 reads CASSDRRGGRSDTDTQYF. The CDR3, as DNA: TGTGCCAGCAGTGATCGGAGGGGGGGCCGATCTGACACAGATACGCAGTATTTT. The J gene is TRBJ2-3, the V gene TRBV2; D may be TRBD2 (7 bases). Trimming stripped 3 bases from V and 2 bases from J, with 21 bases between. Germline CDR1 is SNHLY and CDR2 is FYNNEI. The CDR3 covers 18 residues. The full variable domain, completed using reference TRBV2 and TRBJ2-3, is EPEVTQTPSHQVTQMGQEVILRCVPISNHLYFYWYRQILGQKVEFLVSFYNNEISEKSEIFDDQFSVERPDGSNFTLKIRSTKLEDSAMYFCASSDRRGGRSDTDTQYFGPGTRLTVL.

This clone was counted a single time. The chain carries TRBV11-1 and TRBJ2-7; maybe TRBD2 (6 bases). CDR1 SGHAT and CDR2 FQDESV come from the germline V gene (reference sequence). CDR3 length: 14 amino acids. Trimming shortened V by 3 bases and J by 7 bases, and 16 bases separated the two germline ends. In DNA, the CDR3 is TGTGCCAGCAGCTTCGCCCCACCTGGGGGGGAGCAGTACTTC. It translates to CASSFAPPGGEQYF.

This chain uses TRBV30 with TRBJ2-6, with 11 bases identical to TRBD1. Germline V lookup: CDR1 GTSNPN, CDR2 SVGIG (reference sequence). The CDR3 consists of 16 residues. After removal of 6 bases from V and 1 base from J, the junction contained 5 bases not matched to a gene. CDR3 amino acids: CACTGQGASGANVLTF. CDR3 DNA: TGTGCCTGTACAGGACAGGGGGCTTCTGGGGCCAACGTCCTGACTTTC.

V is TRBV24-1 and J is TRBJ2-2, with D possibly being TRBD2 (6 bases). Trimming removed 10 bases from V and 5 bases from J, with 13 bases in between. The CDR3 covers 13 residues. The V gene's germline CDR1 is KGHDR and CDR2 SFDVKD. The CDR3 DNA sequence: TGTGCCACGAGGCGGGGAGATACCGGGGAGCTGTTTTTT. Amino acid sequence: CATRRGDTGELFF.

This rearrangement joins TRBV6-5 to TRBJ2-7; D is undetermined. Trimming pared 9 bases from V and 2 bases from J, leaving 20 bases between. The CDR3 is 15 residues long. Germline lookup yields CDR1 MNHEY and CDR2 SVGAGI. This CDR3 is CASPKVTSGPYEQYF. The CDR3 nucleotides read TGTGCCAGTCCTAAGGTAACATCGGGTCCCTACGAGCAGTACTTC.

This clone was found once. The rearrangement links TRBV11-2 to TRBJ2-1; TRBD2 might be the D (6 bases). CDR1 SGHAT and CDR2 FQNNGV come from the germline V gene. The V gene lost 4 bases and the J gene lost 15 bases, with 22 bases spanning the gap. The CDR3 is made up of 14 amino acids. CDR3 coding DNA: TGTGCCAGCAGCTACGGACCCGGGACTCTCGAAGCGTTCTTC. Its protein is CASSYGPGTLEAFF.

The table lists this clone with a count of one. The rearrangement uses TRBV6-6 and TRBJ1-1; tentative D call: TRBD1 (6 bases). There are 15 residues in the CDR3. The V end lost 0 bases, the J end lost 5 bases, and 13 bases lay between the germline ends. Germline values: CDR1 MNHNY, CDR2 SVGAGI (reference sequence). The CDR3 loop reads CASSYSAGARTEAFF. Here the CDR3 DNA reads TGTGCCAGCAGTTACTCGGCGGGGGCGCGAACTGAAGCTTTCTTT.

The J gene is TRBJ1-1, the V gene TRBV19, with D possibly matching TRBD1 (5 bases). This CDR3 comprises 14 residues. V lost 4 bases and J 1 base, leaving 10 bases between the germline ends. The germline V gene encodes CDR1 LNHDA and CDR2 SQIVND (reference sequence). CDR3 coding DNA: TGTGCCAGTAGTACGGGACTCCCGAACACTGAAGCTTTCTTT. It translates to CASSTGLPNTEAFF.

This clone was observed once. In nucleotides, the CDR3 is TGTGCCAGCAGCCCGACAGGGGGACGGAACACCGGGGAGCTGTTTTTT. Protein product: CASSPTGGRNTGELFF. The chain couples TRBV4-2 to TRBJ2-2; TRBD1 matches 9 bases. Germline values: CDR1 LGHNA, CDR2 YNFKEQ. Germline trimming cut 4 bases from V and 1 base from J; bases unmatched to any gene: 4. The length of the CDR3 is 16 residues.

This chain links TRBV20-1 with TRBJ2-7; 8 bases align to TRBD1. V shed 6 bases, J shed 11 bases, and the junction held 9 bases outside the gene matches. The CDR3 runs 11 residues. Per the germline V gene, CDR1 is DFQATT and CDR2 is SNEGSKA (reference sequence). This CDR3 is CSASDRGREYF. The CDR3 DNA reads as TGCAGTGCCTCCGACAGGGGACGCGAGTACTTC.

The genes are TRBV5-1 and TRBJ1-1; 8 bases are shared with TRBD1. This CDR3 is 15 amino acids long. J was trimmed by 0 bases and V by 4 bases; bases with no gene match: 5. The V gene's germline CDR1 is SGHRS and CDR2 YFSETQ. The CDR3 region has the DNA TGCGCCAGCAGCCGGGGGGACAGGCTGAACACTGAAGCTTTCTTT. It encodes CASSRGDRLNTEAFF.

V and J are TRBV5-1 and TRBJ2-2, with a tentative D call TRBD1 (6 bases). The CDR3 totals 15 residues. Trimming left V 4 bases short and J 0 bases short, with 10 bases between. Germline values: CDR1 SGHRS, CDR2 YFSETQ. The CDR3 nucleotides read TGCGCCAGCAGCCCAGGGGTCGCGAACACCGGGGAGCTGTTTTTT. It codes for CASSPGVANTGELFF.

The sample holds one count of this clone. CDR3 residues: CASGPTPGLINEQFF. The DNA of the CDR3 is TGTGCTAGTGGTCCGACGCCGGGACTAATAAATGAGCAGTTCTTC. This chain links TRBV12-5 with TRBJ2-1; 7 bases fit TRBD2. The CDR3 extends over 15 amino acids. Germline lookup yields CDR1 LGHNT and CDR2 FRNRAP. V shed 5 bases and J 7 bases; nucleotides not matched to a gene: 11.

The V call is TRBV9, the J call TRBJ1-2; D is uncertain. Between the trimmed V and J ends, which lost 1 base and 7 bases, there was a span of 11 bases. The CDR3 is 13 amino acids. CDR1 is SGDLS and CDR2 is YYNGEE in the germline V gene. The chain's CDR3 is CASSVTPRVGYTF. In DNA form, the CDR3 reads TGTGCCAGCAGCGTAACCCCGAGGGTTGGCTACACCTTC.

This chain uses TRBV12-5 with TRBJ2-2; 8 nucleotides align to TRBD2. The CDR3 sequence is 15 residues long. CDR1 is LGHNT and CDR2 is FRNRAP in the germline V gene. V was clipped by 2 bases and J by 6 bases; unmatched bases: 5. As DNA, the CDR3 is TGTGCTAGTGGTTTGTCGGCGGGGGGCTCCGGGGAGCTGTTTTTT. Translating gives CASGLSAGGSGELFF.